Below are 11 T cell receptor beta chains sequenced from a single sample in a study of response to subunit inactivated influenza vaccine. A single record per CDR3 protein comes from TCRdb applying MiXCR to the RT-PCR reads. The sample has about 650,000 distinct CDR3 sequences; around 15% are singletons. This specimen consisted of PBMCs from blood, obtained 14 to 15 days before vaccination. These receptors were taken from a man between 45 and 60 years old who received an inactivated influenza vaccine.

This clonotype was counted only a few times. The chain links TRBV7-2 to TRBJ2-7; 8 bases fit TRBD2. J lost 7 bases, V lost 0 bases, and 8 bases had no gene match. Per germline, CDR1 SGHTA and CDR2 FQGNSA. The CDR3 runs to 15 residues. DNA for the CDR3: TGTGCCAGCAGCTTAGCGGGTAGCGGGATAGGGGAGCAGTACTTC. Translated: CASSLAGSGIGEQYF.

The genes are TRBV5-1 and TRBJ1-6; D is unclear. The CDR3 spans 13 residues. Looked up from germline, CDR1 is SGHRS and CDR2 is YFSETQ. V was shortened by 5 bases and J by 8 bases, with 11 bases between the two germline ends. The CDR3 DNA reads TGCGCCAGCAGGCGGGAGGAGTATTCACCCCTCCACTTT. Residues: CASRREEYSPLHF.

V is TRBV30 and J is TRBJ2-7; perhaps TRBD1 as D (6 bases). CDR3 length: 14 amino acids. CDR1 and CDR2 from the germline V gene are GTSNPN and SVGIG (reference sequence). V lost 2 bases to trimming and J lost 2 bases, with 13 bases between them. The CDR3 reads CAWSPLDSPYEQYF. CDR3 nucleotide sequence: TGTGCCTGGAGTCCCTTGGACAGCCCCTACGAGCAGTACTTC.

This sequence joins TRBV5-1 and TRBJ2-7; TRBD2 matches 12 bases. Trimming took 5 bases from V and 5 from J; bases not matched to a gene: 5. The CDR3 consists of 14 residues. Germline V lookup: CDR1 SGHRS, CDR2 YFSETQ. CDR3 loop: CASSMTSGRNEQYF. DNA of the CDR3: TGCGCCAGCAGTATGACTAGCGGGAGAAACGAGCAGTACTTC.

The chain employs TRBV3-1 and TRBJ2-5; weak D call: TRBD2 (7 bases). V was shortened by 1 base and J by 2 bases, with 14 bases between the two germline ends. Germline values: CDR1 LGHDT, CDR2 YNNKEL (reference sequence). The CDR3 consists of 16 residues. Here the CDR3 reads CASSQGFGGPQETQYF. The CDR3 DNA is TGTGCCAGCAGCCAAGGGTTCGGGGGGCCGCAAGAGACCCAGTACTTC.

This clonotype came up a few times. The V call is TRBV7-2, the J call TRBJ2-5, with D tentatively TRBD1 (5 bases). The CDR3 has 14 amino acids. V was trimmed by 5 bases and J by 7 bases, leaving 17 bases between them. Germline values: CDR1 SGHTA, CDR2 FQGNSA. CDR3: CASSRSGRVGTQYF. The DNA for the CDR3 is TGTGCCAGCAGCCGATCCGGCAGGGTAGGGACCCAGTACTTC.

This sequence joins TRBV6-2 or TRBV6-3 and TRBJ2-1; 7 bases line up with TRBD2. The junction had 13 bases not matched to a gene; V was cut back by 6 bases and J by 11 bases. Germline V CDR1 and CDR2: MNHEY, SVGEGT. The CDR3 length is 14 residues. Here the CDR3 DNA reads TGTGCCAGCAGAGGGGCGACTAGCCATTTTAAGCAGTTCTTC. Encoded protein: CASRGATSHFKQFF.

The sample holds many counts of this clonotype. J is TRBJ2-3 and V is TRBV24-1; unclear D gene. The CDR3 covers 12 residues. V gave up 4 bases and J gave up 3 bases, with 4 bases separating them. CDR1 and CDR2 (germline): KGHDR, SFDVKD. The CDR3 sequence is CATSDKTDTQYF. Written as DNA, the CDR3 is TGTGCCACCAGTGACAAGACAGATACGCAGTATTTT.

With regard to this clonotype: One junction end disagrees with the germline gene, perhaps due to a read error. The chain employs TRBV3-1 and TRBJ2-3; 8 bases agree with TRBD2. The CDR3 has 16 amino acids. From germline, CDR1 is LGHDT and CDR2 YNNKEL (reference sequence). Here the CDR3 DNA reads TGTGCCAGTAGCCTCCTCGGGGGGGCACAAGGAGATACGCAGTATTTT. It encodes CASSLLGGAQGDTQYF.

This clonotype was seen once. V usage is TRBV6-1 and J usage is TRBJ2-3; 13 nucleotides agree with TRBD2. The V gene's germline CDR1 is MNHNS and CDR2 SASEGT. V trimming: 7 bases; J trimming: 14 bases; junction bases outside the gene matches: 6. This CDR3 has 12 residues. This CDR3 reads CASTEGLAGRYF. DNA of the CDR3: TGTGCCAGCACTGAGGGACTAGCGGGGCGGTATTTT.

This clonotype was detected ten times or more. This sequence joins TRBV24-1 and TRBJ1-1; D call uncertain. The CDR3 spans 15 residues. Germline values: CDR1 KGHDR, CDR2 SFDVKD. Trimming left V 0 bases short and J 1 base short, with 8 bases between. The DNA for the CDR3 is TGTGCCACCAGTGATTTGGGACCGCAGAACACTGAAGCTTTCTTT. The encoded protein is CATSDLGPQNTEAFF.